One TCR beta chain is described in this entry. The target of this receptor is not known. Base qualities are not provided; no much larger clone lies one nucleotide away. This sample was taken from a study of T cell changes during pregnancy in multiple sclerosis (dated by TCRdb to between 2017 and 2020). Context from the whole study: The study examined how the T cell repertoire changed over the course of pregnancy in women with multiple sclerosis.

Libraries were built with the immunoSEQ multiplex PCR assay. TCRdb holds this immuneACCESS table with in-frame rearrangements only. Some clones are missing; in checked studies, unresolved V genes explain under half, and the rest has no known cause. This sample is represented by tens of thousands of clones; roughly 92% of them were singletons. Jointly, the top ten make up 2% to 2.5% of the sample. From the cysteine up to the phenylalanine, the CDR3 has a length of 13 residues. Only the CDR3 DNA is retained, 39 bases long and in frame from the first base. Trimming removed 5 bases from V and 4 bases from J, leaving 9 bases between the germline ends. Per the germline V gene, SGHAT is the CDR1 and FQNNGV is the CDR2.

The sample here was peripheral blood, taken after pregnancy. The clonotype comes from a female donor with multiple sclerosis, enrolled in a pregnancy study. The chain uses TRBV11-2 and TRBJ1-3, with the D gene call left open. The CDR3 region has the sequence CASSPRWGNTIYF. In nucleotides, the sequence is TGTGCCAGCAGCCCTCGGTGGGGAAACACCATATATTTT.